The clone carrying this T cell receptor beta chain was detected only a few times. Its matching antigen is unknown. cDNA synthesis used the whole RNA isolate, giving expressed TCRB sequences. Measured with immunoSEQ multiplex PCR; TCRdb has only the in-frame clones, and not every one. The sample records around 690,000 clones, 9.5% to 15% being singletons. This specimen belongs to a study of beta chain features in type 1 diabetes. Study in general: Sorted cells examined across all samples numbered around 110,000,000. Study-wide results and limits: Significant though moderate, a shortening of TCRB CDR3s appeared in all four CD4+ subsets of Type 1 diabetes patients. The VDJ junctions of type 1 diabetes patients carried fewer insertions and more deletions.

A heparinised blood draw that averaged about 0.11 L was obtained once from each donor. Germline CDR1 MNHEY, CDR2 SVGAGI. V lost 10 bases and J lost 5, with 11 bases in between. The CDR3 runs 11 residues. This TCR came from a man aged 30-40 years with type 1 diabetes. V usage is TRBV6-5 and J usage is TRBJ2-5, with D perhaps TRBD1 or TRBD2 (6 bases each). The sample was naive CD4+ T cells from blood. The CDR3 bases are TGTGCCACCCGGGGGCCTGAGACCCAGTACTTC. Amino acid sequence: CATRGPETQYF.